The clone carrying this T cell receptor (beta chain) was picked up many times. Its target is not known. This entry is derived from a study of early T cells in non-severe SARS-CoV-2 infection. Looking at the study overall: Chains stayed unpaired after sequencing of bulk RNA from unsorted whole blood.

Study-level points and caveats: VDJdb-based annotation leaned toward anti-spike CD8 responses and missed private and CD4 specificities.

Individual cDNA molecules were tagged with unique molecular identifiers. A single record per CDR3 protein comes from TCRdb applying MiXCR to the 5' RACE reads. The sample consists of more than 90,000 distinct CDR3 sequences, over 10% of them appearing once. With 6 bases clipped from V and 5 bases from J, the junction kept 8 bases outside the gene matches. This CDR3 comprises 14 residues. Germline CDR1 reads SNHLY; CDR2 reads FYNNEI. Sequencing used whole blood. The source is an adult who was a healthcare worker with PCR-confirmed SARS-CoV-2 infection or an uninfected control (not recorded which). V is TRBV2 and J is TRBJ2-3; 7 bases match TRBD1. In DNA, the CDR3 is TGTGCCAGCAGCTACAGGGGTCGAGGAGATACGCAGTATTTT. Amino acids: CASSYRGRGDTQYF.